A single sample gave rise to the 27 T cell receptor beta chains below, sequenced in a study of blood T cell repertoires in COVID-19 (dated by TCRdb to the early 2020s). The library was obtained by the immunoSEQ multiplex PCR assay. TCRdb's version of the immuneACCESS table is confined to in-frame rearrangements and falls short of the full clone set. An unresolved V gene accounts for under half of the shortfall where checked; the remainder is of unknown origin. The sample yields hundreds of thousands of clones; roughly 90% were counted once. The leading ten clones occupy roughly 0.84% of the sample. Sample: peripheral blood. The receptors were sampled from a man between 18 and 35 years old with COVID-19, enrolled during active disease.

The chain combines TRBV7-9 with TRBJ2-6, with D possibly being TRBD2 (5 bases). The V end was cut by 5 bases, the J end by 3 bases, with 20 bases between. The CDR3 sequence is 18 residues long. Germline V gene data show CDR1 as SEHNR and CDR2 as FQNEAQ (reference sequence). CDR3 nucleotide sequence: TGTGCCAGCAGCCTCGGGTCGAGAGGGTTTCGTGGGGCCAACGTCCTGACTTTC. Protein: CASSLGSRGFRGANVLTF.

The chain uses TRBV10-2 and TRBJ1-5; 8 bases agree with TRBD1. This CDR3 has 14 amino acids. Per the germline V gene, CDR1 is WSHSY and CDR2 is SAAADI. Trimming cost V 3 bases and J 7 bases; bases outside gene matches: 5. The chain's CDR3 is CASSERTGGQPQHF. CDR3 nucleotides: TGCGCCAGCAGTGAAAGAACAGGGGGACAGCCCCAGCATTTT.

V is TRBV2 and J is TRBJ2-3; 7 bases match TRBD1. The CDR3 runs 16 residues. CDR1 is SNHLY, CDR2 FYNNEI, per germline. V lost 4 bases, J lost 2 bases, and 9 bases stayed unmatched. The CDR3 bases are TGTGCCAGCAGTGTCAAAGGGGGCGGGTACACAGATACGCAGTATTTT. This sequence encodes CASSVKGGGYTDTQYF. Drawing the rest from reference TRBV2 and TRBJ2-3, the complete variable domain is EPEVTQTPSHQVTQMGQEVILRCVPISNHLYFYWYRQILGQKVEFLVSFYNNEISEKSEIFDDQFSVERPDGSNFTLKIRSTKLEDSAMYFCASSVKGGGYTDTQYFGPGTRLTVL.

This clone was counted a single time. The V call is TRBV7-9, the J call TRBJ2-5, with D possibly matching TRBD1 (5 bases). The CDR3 totals 12 residues. CDR1 is SEHNR and CDR2 is FQNEAQ in the germline V gene (reference sequence). The V gene lost 0 bases and the J gene lost 10 bases, with 9 bases spanning the gap. The DNA of the CDR3 is TGTGCCAGCAGCTTAGCCGACAGATTCCAGTACTTC. This gives the protein CASSLADRFQYF.

This clone was seen once. V and J are TRBV4-2 and TRBJ1-6; 7 bases are a match to TRBD1. Per the germline V gene, CDR1 is LGHNA and CDR2 is YNFKEQ. V was pared by 1 base and J by 2 bases, with 5 bases of the junction left unmatched. This CDR3 comprises 17 residues. CDR3 in amino acids: CASSQGNRGPYNSPLHF. The CDR3 DNA reads as TGTGCCAGCAGCCAAGGAAACAGGGGCCCCTATAATTCACCCCTCCACTTT.

As DNA, the CDR3 is TGTGCCAGCACCCCGACTTTAGGTCCGAGCTCCTACAATGAGCAGTTCTTC. This translates into CASTPTLGPSSYNEQFF. The rearrangement joins TRBV5-4 to TRBJ2-1, with unresolved D. Germline V CDR1 and CDR2: SGHNT, YYREEE (reference sequence). V dropped 6 bases and J dropped 0 bases, with 19 bases sitting between them. There are 17 residues in the CDR3.

The rearrangement links TRBV2 to TRBJ1-5, with D possibly matching TRBD1 (6 bases). There are 15 residues in the CDR3. CDR1 SNHLY and CDR2 FYNNEI come from the germline V gene. V lost 6 bases, J lost 6 bases, and 18 bases lay in between. Here the CDR3 DNA reads TGTGCCAGCAGAATGGCGGGGGCCCTAGGTCAGCCCCAGCATTTT. Protein sequence: CASRMAGALGQPQHF.

The chain has TRBV7-2 and TRBJ2-7, with D possibly matching TRBD2 (7 bases). This CDR3 is 14 amino acids long. V dropped 8 bases and J dropped 1 base, with 15 bases sitting between them. In germline, CDR1 is SGHTA, CDR2 FQGNSA. CDR3 in DNA: TGTGCCAGCGGGGAGGGGGGCGGATCCTACGAGCAGTACTTC. Amino acid sequence: CASGEGGGSYEQYF.

V usage is TRBV6-5 and J usage is TRBJ1-1; 7 bases are a match to TRBD1. Trimming at V came to 7 bases and at J to 4 bases, leaving 12 bases not matched to a gene. This CDR3 spans 15 amino acids. The germline V gene has CDR1 MNHEY and CDR2 SVGAGI. Here the CDR3 DNA reads TGTGCCAGCACCGACCCCGGACAGGCCACCACTGAAGCTTTCTTT. This translates into CASTDPGQATTEAFF.

The rearrangement uses TRBV18 and TRBJ2-5; 13 nucleotides align to TRBD2. V lost 3 bases to trimming and J lost 3 bases; unmatched junction nucleotides: 4. Germline CDR1 is KGHSH and CDR2 is LQKENI. This CDR3 spans 16 amino acids. The CDR3 is CASSPRLAGGEETQYF. Written as DNA, the CDR3 is TGTGCCAGCTCACCTCGACTAGCGGGGGGAGAAGAGACCCAGTACTTC. The full variable domain, with the rest looked up from reference TRBV18 and TRBJ2-5, is NAGVMQNPRHLVRRRGQEARLRCSPMKGHSHVYWYRQLPEEGLKFMVYLQKENIIDESGMPKERFSAEFPKEGPSILRIQQVVRGDSAAYFCASSPRLAGGEETQYFGPGTRLLVL.

The rearrangement joins TRBV14 to TRBJ2-7; D unclear. This CDR3 region has 13 residues. The V and J ends lost 4 bases and 3 bases respectively, with 10 bases between them. Germline-derived CDR1 and CDR2 are SGHDN and FVKESK. CDR3 bases: TGTGCCAGCAGCCGACATGACGGCTACGAGCAGTACTTC. Its protein is CASSRHDGYEQYF.

The J gene is TRBJ2-7, the V gene TRBV30; D may be TRBD1 (6 bases). The V end lost 3 bases, the J end lost 6 bases, and 15 bases lay between the germline ends. Germline V gives CDR1 GTSNPN, CDR2 SVGIG (reference sequence). The CDR3 sequence is 13 residues long. The CDR3 sequence is CAWSKKGVPEQYF. The CDR3 DNA follows: TGTGCCTGGAGCAAAAAGGGGGTCCCCGAGCAGTACTTC.

The J gene is TRBJ1-6, the V gene TRBV18; 8 nucleotides agree with TRBD1. Trimming at V came to 5 bases and at J to 7 bases, leaving 7 bases not matched to a gene. This CDR3 has 15 residues. Germline values: CDR1 KGHSH, CDR2 LQKENI. CDR3 sequence (DNA): TGTGCCAGCTCAGGCGGACAGGGAGTGAATTCACCCCTCCACTTT. It codes for CASSGGQGVNSPLHF.

CDR3 DNA sequence: TGCGCCAGCAGCTTGGGGGGACAGGAAAGTTCACCCCTCCACTTT. Translation: CASSLGGQESSPLHF. This sequence joins TRBV5-1 and TRBJ1-6, with 8 bases fitting TRBD1. The V and J ends lost 0 bases and 9 bases, in that order; junction bases with no gene match: 5. The CDR3 length is 15 residues. From germline, CDR1 is SGHRS and CDR2 YFSETQ.

The V call is TRBV4-2, the J call TRBJ2-7, with D perhaps TRBD2 (5 bases). The CDR3 consists of 17 residues. Germline CDR1 and CDR2: LGHNA and YNFKEQ. With 0 bases removed from V and 3 bases from J, the gap between germline ends came to 18 bases. CDR3 nucleotide sequence: TGTGCCAGCAGCCAAGATCTCGATGGTAGCGTACGCTACGAGCAGTACTTC. Amino acid sequence: CASSQDLDGSVRYEQYF.

The chain carries TRBV19 and TRBJ1-1; 7 bases are a match to TRBD1. Germline values: CDR1 LNHDA, CDR2 SQIVND (reference sequence). The CDR3 has 15 amino acids. V dropped 1 base and J dropped 2; count of bases not matched to a gene: 4. The DNA of the CDR3 is TGTGCCAGTAGTATAGCCGGGACAGCTAACACTGAAGCTTTCTTT. This sequence encodes CASSIAGTANTEAFF. Supplemented by reference TRBV19 and TRBJ1-1, the full variable domain reads DGGITQSPKYLFRKEGQNVTLSCEQNLNHDAMYWYRQDPGQGLRLIYYSQIVNDFQKGDIAEGYSVSREKKESFPLTVTSAQKNPTAFYLCASSIAGTANTEAFFGQGTRLTVV.

This clone was observed a few times. The chain joins TRBV6-5 to TRBJ2-2; 7 bases align to TRBD1. In germline, CDR1 is MNHEY, CDR2 SVGAGI. The V gene end was trimmed by 6 bases and the J gene end by 6 bases; junction bases not matched to a gene: 4. The CDR3 consists of 13 residues. CDR3 DNA: TGTGCCAGCAGCTCAGGGGGTGCCGGGGAGCTGTTTTTT. Its protein is CASSSGGAGELFF.

The V gene is TRBV5-4, the J gene TRBJ2-7; 9 bases line up with TRBD1. The ends lost 4 bases at V and 2 bases at J; junction bases unmatched: 7. The CDR3 contains 15 residues. Germline-derived CDR1 and CDR2 are SGHNT and YYREEE (reference sequence). The CDR3 region has the DNA TGTGCCAGCAGCCTACCGGGACAGGGCCCCTACGAGCAGTACTTC. Amino acid sequence: CASSLPGQGPYEQYF.

The chain combines TRBV2 with TRBJ2-3; weak D call: TRBD1 (5 bases). This CDR3 comprises 13 residues. CDR1 is SNHLY and CDR2 is FYNNEI in the germline V gene. Trimming took off 10 bases at V and 0 bases at J, with 11 bases between the two ends. CDR3 bases: TGTGCCACCAACAGGCCGAGCACAGATACGCAGTATTTT. Its protein product is CATNRPSTDTQYF.

The CDR3 nucleotides read TGTGCCAGCAGTTCCTCGTCGGGGGGCCATGGCTACACCTTC. It translates to CASSSSSGGHGYTF. This chain uses TRBV7-9 with TRBJ1-2, with a possible D match to TRBD1 (6 bases). Germline V lookup: CDR1 SEHNR, CDR2 FQNEAQ (reference sequence). This CDR3 contains 14 residues. Trimming cost V 6 bases and J 6 bases, with 17 bases left between them.

The rearrangement links TRBV6-6 to TRBJ2-1, with 10 nucleotides matching TRBD2. CDR1 and CDR2 from the germline V gene are MNHNY and SVGAGI (reference sequence). The CDR3 runs 19 residues. With V trimmed by 5 bases and J by 0 bases, 13 bases remained unmatched. The CDR3 loop is CASSPRPSGGRSSYNEQFF. The CDR3 nucleotides are TGTGCCAGCAGTCCCCGCCCTAGCGGGGGCCGCAGCTCCTACAATGAGCAGTTCTTC.

This chain links TRBV27 with TRBJ2-5, with TRBD1 identical over 9 bases. Germline CDR1 MNHEY, CDR2 SMNVEV (reference sequence). After removal of 3 bases from V and 5 bases from J, the junction contained 13 bases not matched to a gene. The CDR3 is 17 amino acids. The CDR3 loop reads CASSFPCRDRVRETQYF. CDR3 DNA: TGTGCCAGCAGTTTTCCCTGCCGGGACAGGGTAAGGGAGACCCAGTACTTC.

CDR3 in amino acids: CAGGEDSPLHF. CDR3 coding DNA: TGTGCCGGGGGGGAGGATTCACCCCTCCACTTT. The V call is TRBV30, the J call TRBJ1-6; D might be TRBD1 (5 bases). The V end was cut by 8 bases, the J end by 8 bases, with 10 bases between. The CDR3 is 11 residues long. CDR1 GTSNPN and CDR2 SVGIG come from the germline V gene (reference sequence).

As regards this clone: Germline and junction disagree at one end, which may indicate a read error. The J gene is TRBJ2-1, the V gene TRBV11-2, with D uncertain. Germline CDR1 SGHAT, CDR2 FQNNGV. The CDR3 totals 12 residues. The CDR3 loop is CASSLVGLAGIF. The CDR3 DNA follows: TGTGCCAGCAGCTTAGTGGGTTTGGCAGGCATCTTC.

The chain combines TRBV27 with TRBJ2-1, with TRBD1 as a possible D gene (5 bases). V lost 2 bases, J lost 8 bases, and 10 bases lay in between. The CDR3 runs 13 residues. The germline V gene has CDR1 MNHEY and CDR2 SMNVEV (reference sequence). CDR3 protein: CASSLLARDEQFF. In nucleotides, the CDR3 is TGTGCCAGCAGTTTACTGGCCAGGGATGAGCAGTTCTTC.

The chain couples TRBV14 to TRBJ1-2; 7 bases agree with TRBD1. The germline CDR1 and CDR2 sequences are SGHDN and FVKESK. The CDR3 extends over 13 amino acids. V was pared by 6 bases and J by 2 bases, with 3 bases of the junction left unmatched. The CDR3 here is CASSRGQNYGYTF. In nucleotides, the CDR3 is TGTGCCAGCAGTAGGGGGCAGAACTATGGCTACACCTTC.

This rearrangement joins TRBV18 to TRBJ1-4; maybe TRBD1 (5 bases). The V and J ends lost 3 bases and 8 bases respectively, with 19 bases between them. Germline lookup yields CDR1 KGHSH and CDR2 LQKENI. The CDR3 totals 16 residues. For the CDR3, the DNA is TGTGCCAGCTCACCGCTACAGGACCCGGAGGGAGAAAAACTGTTTTTT. This codes for CASSPLQDPEGEKLFF.